These 2 T cell receptor beta chains were all obtained from the same sample, sequenced in a study of control samples from healthy donors and cancer patients. The method was immunoSEQ multiplex PCR; TCRdb's version includes in-frame clones alone and lacks a portion of them. The sample yields over 60,000 clones, approximately 90% seen once. The sample taken for sequencing was PBMCs. The receptors shown here come from a woman aged 60-75 years with head and neck cancer.

The V call is TRBV6-2 or TRBV6-3, the J call TRBJ2-7; possibly TRBD2 for D (6 bases). Germline loops: CDR1 MNHEY, CDR2 SVGEGT. CDR3 length: 14 amino acids. V lost 2 bases and J lost 0, with 8 bases in between. The CDR3 DNA is TGTGCCAGCAGTTACGCGGGATTCTCCTACGAGCAGTACTTC. Its protein is CASSYAGFSYEQYF.

This clone has a single count. The rearrangement links TRBV7-2 to TRBJ2-1, with D perhaps matching TRBD2 (6 bases). The CDR3 consists of 15 residues. In germline, CDR1 is SGHTA, CDR2 FQGNSA. Trimming took off 5 bases at V and 3 bases at J, with 14 bases between the two ends. The CDR3 here is CASSKRRLGYNEQFF. The CDR3 region has the DNA TGTGCCAGCAGCAAAAGGCGACTAGGCTACAATGAGCAGTTCTTC.